This TCR beta chain emerged from a study of shared clonotypes between healthy human individuals. Study observations and caveats: Sampling covered nothing but blood. Tissue TCR repertoires likely differ from those found in blood. Few donors restricted represented genetic and exposure-history diversity.

The assay was immunoSEQ multiplex PCR, and TCRdb's table has in-frame clones only and misses some. The sample lists 2 million to 2.5 million clones, under 95% seen once, with approximately 0.4% in the top ten. J gave up 7 bases and V 5 bases, and 12 bases lay outside the gene matches. Per germline, CDR1 SEHNR and CDR2 FQNEAQ (reference sequence). The CDR3 spans 16 residues. Worth noting for this clone: Its antigen is unidentified.

The donors were all Caucasian adults (living in Nashville, Tennessee). The chain is built from TRBV7-9 and TRBJ2-3, with 10 bases identical to TRBD2. The specimen sequenced was naive CD4+ T cells from PBMCs. Subset noted: CD45RA+ positively selected. This clonotype was obtained from a man aged 18 to 35 in good health. Some clones in this sample may be carry-over from other donors' samples. This CDR3 reads CASSRLGAGGPHTQYF. For the CDR3, the DNA is TGTGCCAGCAGCCGGTTGGGAGCGGGAGGGCCTCATACGCAGTATTTT.